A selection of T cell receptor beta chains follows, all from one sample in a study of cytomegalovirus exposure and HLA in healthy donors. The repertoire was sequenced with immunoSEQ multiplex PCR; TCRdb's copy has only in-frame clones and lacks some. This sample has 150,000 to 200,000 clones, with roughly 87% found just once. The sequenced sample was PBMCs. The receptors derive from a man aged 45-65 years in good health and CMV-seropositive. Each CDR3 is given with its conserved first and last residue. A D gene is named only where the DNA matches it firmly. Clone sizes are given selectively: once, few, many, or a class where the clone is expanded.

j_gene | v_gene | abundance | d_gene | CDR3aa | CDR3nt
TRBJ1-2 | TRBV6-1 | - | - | CASSEAVRLGYTF | TGTGCCAGCAGTGAAGCTGTCAGACTAGGCTACACCTTC
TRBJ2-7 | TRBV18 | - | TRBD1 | CASSPATGTVRGPEQYF | TGTGCCAGCTCACCTGCAACCGGGACAGTTAGGGGTCCCGAGCAGTACTTC
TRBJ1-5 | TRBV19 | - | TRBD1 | CASSRDRDQPQHF | TGTGCCAGTAGTCGGGACAGGGATCAGCCCCAGCATTTT
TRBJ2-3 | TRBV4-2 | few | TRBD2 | CASSQDTPSGGGTDTQYF | TGTGCCAGCAGCCAAGATACACCTAGCGGGGGAGGGACAGATACGCAGTATTTT
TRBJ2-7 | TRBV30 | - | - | CAWSVGRGYEQYF | TGTGCCTGGAGTGTAGGAAGGGGCTACGAGCAGTACTTC
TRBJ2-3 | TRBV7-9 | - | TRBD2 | CSSSRTSGSDTDTQYF | TGTTCCAGCAGTAGGACTAGCGGGAGTGACACAGATACGCAGTATTTT
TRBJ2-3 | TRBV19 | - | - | CASSPLDFITDTQYF | TGTGCCAGTAGTCCCCTTGACTTCATCACAGATACGCAGTATTTT
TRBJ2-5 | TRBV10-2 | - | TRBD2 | CASRTAGGQETQYF | TGCGCCAGCCGGACAGCGGGAGGGCAAGAGACCCAGTACTTC
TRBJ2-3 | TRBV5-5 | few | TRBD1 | CASSYGQAASTDTQYF | TGTGCCAGCAGCTACGGACAGGCCGCTAGCACAGATACGCAGTATTTT
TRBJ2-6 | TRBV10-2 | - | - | CAGRTSRSGANVLTF | TGCGCCGGAAGGACAAGCAGATCTGGGGCCAACGTCCTGACTTTC
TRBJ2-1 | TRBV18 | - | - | CASSGGSRNEQFF | TGTGCCAGCTCAGGAGGGAGTAGAAATGAGCAGTTCTTC
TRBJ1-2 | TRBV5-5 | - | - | CASSLVAANYGYTF | TGTGCCAGCAGCTTGGTAGCAGCTAACTATGGCTACACCTTC
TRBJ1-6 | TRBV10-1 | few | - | CASSEPMWGGSPLHF | TGCGCCAGCAGTGAGCCTATGTGGGGGGGTTCACCCCTCCACTTT
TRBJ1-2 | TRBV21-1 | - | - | CASSKGEGQSYGYTF | TGTGCCAGCAGCAAAGGAGAAGGACAGTCCTATGGCTACACCTTC
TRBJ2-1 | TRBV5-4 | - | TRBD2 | CASSQTRLAVYNEQFF | TGTGCCAGCAGCCAGACCCGACTAGCGGTCTACAATGAGCAGTTCTTC
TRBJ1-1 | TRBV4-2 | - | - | CASSQETGSEAFF | TGTGCCAGCAGCCAAGAGACAGGATCTGAAGCTTTCTTT
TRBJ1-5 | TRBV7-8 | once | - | CASSSDSLSNQPQHF | TGTGCCAGCAGCTCCGACAGTCTTAGCAATCAGCCCCAGCATTTT
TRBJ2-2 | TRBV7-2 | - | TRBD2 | CASSLELTASGSRRELFF | TGTGCCAGCAGCTTAGAATTGACGGCTAGCGGGAGCAGAAGGGAGCTGTTTTTT
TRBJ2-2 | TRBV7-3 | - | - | CASSLNAGVGELFF | TGTGCCAGCAGCTTAAATGCAGGGGTCGGGGAGCTGTTTTTT
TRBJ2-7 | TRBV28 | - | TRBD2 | CASRRTSGGPYEQYF | TGTGCCAGCAGAAGGACTAGCGGGGGGCCCTACGAGCAGTACTTC
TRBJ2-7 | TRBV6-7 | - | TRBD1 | CASTYPFRDRGLEQYF | TGTGCCAGCACCTACCCTTTCCGGGACAGGGGGCTCGAGCAGTACTTC
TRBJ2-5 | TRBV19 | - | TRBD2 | CASSISTGGETQYF | TGTGCCAGTAGTATCTCGACGGGGGGAGAGACCCAGTACTTC
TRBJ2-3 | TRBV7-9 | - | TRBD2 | CASSLLAEDTDTQYF | TGTGCCAGCAGTCTACTAGCGGAAGACACAGATACGCAGTATTTT
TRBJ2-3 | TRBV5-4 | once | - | CASRYQLGPDTQYF | TGTGCCAGCAGGTATCAACTAGGCCCAGATACGCAGTATTTT
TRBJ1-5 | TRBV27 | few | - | CASRAMGQNSNQPQHF | TGTGCCAGCAGAGCTATGGGACAAAATAGCAATCAGCCCCAGCATTTT
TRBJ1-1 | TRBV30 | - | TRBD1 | CAWTQGARAFF | TGTGCCTGGACACAGGGGGCCAGAGCTTTCTTT
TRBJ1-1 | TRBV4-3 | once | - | CASSQDLSSYTEAFF | TGCGCCAGCAGCCAAGATCTTTCCTCGTACACTGAAGCTTTCTTT
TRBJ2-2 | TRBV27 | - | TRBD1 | CASSFLLQGAGELFF | TGTGCCAGCAGTTTTTTGCTACAGGGGGCCGGGGAGCTGTTTTTT
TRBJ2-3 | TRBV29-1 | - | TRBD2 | CSVGAGGGTDTQYF | TGCAGCGTTGGTGCGGGGGGGGGTACAGATACGCAGTATTTT
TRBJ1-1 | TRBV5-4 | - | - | CASSLEDMRAFF | TGTGCCAGCAGCTTGGAGGACATGCGAGCTTTCTTT
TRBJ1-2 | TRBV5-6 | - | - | CASSLADYGYTF | TGTGCCAGCAGCTTAGCCGACTATGGCTACACCTTC
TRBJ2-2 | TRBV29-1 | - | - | CSVVLRGGETGELFF | TGCAGCGTTGTGCTTCGGGGAGGAGAAACCGGGGAGCTGTTTTTT
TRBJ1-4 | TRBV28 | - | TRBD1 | CASSSDRVANEKLFF | TGTGCCAGCAGTTCTGACAGGGTGGCTAATGAAAAACTGTTTTTT
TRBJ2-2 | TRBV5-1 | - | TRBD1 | CASSLNRGIGELFF | TGCGCCAGCAGCTTGAACAGGGGGATCGGGGAGCTGTTTTTT
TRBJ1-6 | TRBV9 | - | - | CASSRQSTYNSPLHF | TGTGCCAGCAGCCGACAAAGTACCTATAATTCACCCCTCCACTTT
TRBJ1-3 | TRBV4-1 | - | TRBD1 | CASSSRDRASGNTIYF | TGCGCCAGCAGCTCACGGGACAGGGCGTCTGGAAACACCATATATTTT
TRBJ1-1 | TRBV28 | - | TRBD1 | CASRTGGAEAFF | TGTGCCAGCAGGACAGGGGGCGCTGAAGCTTTCTTT
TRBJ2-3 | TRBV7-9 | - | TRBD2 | CASSLVSSGHSFTDTQYF | TGTGCCAGCAGCTTAGTGTCTAGCGGGCACAGCTTCACAGATACGCAGTATTTT
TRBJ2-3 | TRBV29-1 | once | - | CSSRDNTDTQYF | TGCAGCTCACGGGACAACACAGATACGCAGTATTTT
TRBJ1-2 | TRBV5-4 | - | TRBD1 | CASSPSDRGLYGYTF | TGTGCCAGCAGCCCGTCCGACAGGGGACTCTATGGCTACACCTTC
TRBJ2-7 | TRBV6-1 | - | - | CASSEGMIGGGYEQYF | TGTGCCAGCAGTGAAGGAATGATCGGGGGAGGCTACGAGCAGTACTTC
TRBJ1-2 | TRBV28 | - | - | CASSFGQTYGYTF | TGTGCCAGCAGTTTTGGGCAGACCTATGGCTACACCTTC
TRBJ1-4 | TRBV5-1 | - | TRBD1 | CASSFNVQGATNEKLFF | TGCGCCAGCAGCTTTAACGTACAGGGGGCAACTAATGAAAAACTGTTTTTT
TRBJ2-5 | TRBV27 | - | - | CASSLGLPLEQYF | TGTGCCAGCAGTCTTGGACTGCCTTTGGAGCAGTACTTC
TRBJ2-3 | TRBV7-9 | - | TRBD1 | CASSLAGQGHTDTQYF | TGTGCCAGCAGCTTAGCGGGACAGGGGCACACAGATACGCAGTATTTT
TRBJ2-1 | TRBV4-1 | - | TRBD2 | CASSQEWASGYNEQFF | TGCGCCAGCAGCCAAGAATGGGCTAGCGGATACAATGAGCAGTTCTTC
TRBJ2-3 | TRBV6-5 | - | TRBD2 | CASSWTSGNTDTQYF | TGTGCCAGCAGTTGGACTAGCGGGAACACAGATACGCAGTATTTT
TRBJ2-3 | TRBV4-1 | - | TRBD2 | CASSLAGGPDTQYF | TGCGCCAGCAGCCTAGCGGGAGGCCCAGATACGCAGTATTTT